This T cell receptor beta chain is drawn from a study of patients and donors after allogeneic stem cell transplantation. TCRdb reanalysed the RT-PCR reads using MiXCR and keeps one entry per CDR3 protein. The sample records under 200,000 distinct CDR3 sequences, about 29% being singletons. The material sequenced was blood, either unsorted or a sorted T cell fraction (not recorded which). This receptor was identified in a human donor who was either an allogeneic HSCT recipient or a stem cell or donor lymphocyte infusion donor (not recorded which). It is not recorded whose cells these are; they may come from a transplant donor.

The CDR3 DNA is TGTGCCAGCAGTCCTCGGGCAGGGACAGAGACCCAGTACTTC. Its translation is CASSPRAGTETQYF. V is TRBV12-3 or TRBV12-4 and J is TRBJ2-5; TRBD1 or TRBD2 may be the D gene (5 bases each). This CDR3 spans 14 amino acids. Between the trimmed V and J ends, which lost 5 bases and 4 bases, there was a span of 14 bases.